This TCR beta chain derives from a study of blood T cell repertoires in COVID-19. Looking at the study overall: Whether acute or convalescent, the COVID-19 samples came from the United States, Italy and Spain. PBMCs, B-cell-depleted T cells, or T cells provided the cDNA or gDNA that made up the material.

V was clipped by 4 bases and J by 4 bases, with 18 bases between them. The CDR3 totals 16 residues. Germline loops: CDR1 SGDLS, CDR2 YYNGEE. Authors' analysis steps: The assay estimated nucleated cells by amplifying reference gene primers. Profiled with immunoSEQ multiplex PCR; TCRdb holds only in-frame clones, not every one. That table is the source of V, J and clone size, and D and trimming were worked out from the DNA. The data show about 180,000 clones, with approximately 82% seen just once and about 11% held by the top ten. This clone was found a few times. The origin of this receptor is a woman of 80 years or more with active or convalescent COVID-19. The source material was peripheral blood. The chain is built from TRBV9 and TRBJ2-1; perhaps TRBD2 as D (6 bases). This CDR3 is CASSPTSGHTYNEQFF. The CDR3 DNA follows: TGTGCCAGCAGCCCAACCAGCGGGCACACTTACAATGAGCAGTTCTTC.